This is a list of T cell receptor beta chains from one sample in a study of cytomegalovirus exposure and HLA in healthy donors. Profiling relied on immunoSEQ multiplex PCR, and the TCRdb table lists in-frame clones only, not all of them. Here the sample spans 100,000 to 150,000 clones, about 80% being singletons. Material for sequencing was PBMCs. Every receptor here comes from a boy younger than 10 in good health and CMV-seronegative. The CDR3 runs from the conserved cysteine through the conserved F or W. The D gene is left open where the match is weak. Clone size is given for some rows only: seen once, a few or many times, or a class if the clone is expanded.

v_gene	d_gene	abundance	j_gene	CDR3aa	CDR3nt
TRBV6-5	.	.	TRBJ2-3	CASSYSRKDTQYF	TGTGCCAGCAGTTACTCGAGGAAAGATACGCAGTATTTT
TRBV5-1	TRBD1	.	TRBJ2-6	CASSLGQGPYNSGANVLTF	TGCGCCAGCAGCTTGGGACAGGGCCCTTATAACTCTGGGGCCAACGTCCTGACTTTC
TRBV6-4	TRBD1	.	TRBJ2-7	CASSATTGSYEQYF	TGTGCCAGCAGTGCCACGACAGGGTCCTACGAGCAGTACTTC
TRBV10-1	TRBD1	.	TRBJ2-2	CASSRTGGTGELFF	TGCGCCAGCAGCCGGACAGGGGGCACCGGGGAGCTGTTTTTT
TRBV4-1	.	.	TRBJ2-5	CASSQEGLGQETQYF	TGCGCCAGCAGCCAAGAGGGACTGGGCCAAGAGACCCAGTACTTC
TRBV9	TRBD1	.	TRBJ1-1	CASSERTGPWIEAFF	TGTGCCAGCAGCGAACGGACAGGGCCTTGGATTGAAGCTTTCTTT
TRBV27	.	once	TRBJ2-1	CASSPDRNSYNEQFF	TGTGCCAGCAGTCCCGACAGGAACTCCTACAATGAGCAGTTCTTC
TRBV2	TRBD1	.	TRBJ2-4	CASTSGGPVVQYF	TGTGCCAGCACCTCAGGGGGCCCCGTGGTTCAGTACTTC
TRBV5-1	.	.	TRBJ2-1	CASSYGGRVPYNEQFF	TGCGCCAGCAGCTACGGAGGGAGAGTTCCCTACAATGAGCAGTTCTTC
TRBV29-1	.	.	TRBJ1-5	CSVRDQGINQPQHF	TGCAGCGTTCGGGATCAGGGGATAAATCAGCCCCAGCATTTT
TRBV6-1	TRBD2	.	TRBJ2-1	CAGGAAGGYNEQFF	TGTGCCGGGGGGGCAGCGGGGGGCTACAATGAGCAGTTCTTC
TRBV25-1	.	few	TRBJ1-4	CASSGQGKSEKLFF	TGTGCCAGCAGTGGGCAGGGGAAGAGTGAAAAACTGTTTTTT
TRBV4-1	TRBD1	.	TRBJ1-4	CASSQYRGQTNEKLFF	TGCGCCAGCAGCCAATACAGGGGGCAAACTAATGAAAAACTGTTTTTT
TRBV2	.	.	TRBJ1-1	CASSEAGGIRTTTEAFF	TGTGCCAGCAGTGAAGCCGGGGGAATCCGGACGACCACTGAAGCTTTCTTT
TRBV7-2	TRBD1	.	TRBJ1-2	CASSNGGQGIGYGYTF	TGTGCCAGCAGCAACGGGGGACAGGGGATTGGGTATGGCTACACCTTC
TRBV27	.	.	TRBJ2-7	CASSPGSVAYEQYF	TGTGCCAGCAGTCCCGGGTCCGTAGCCTACGAGCAGTACTTC
TRBV7-9	.	.	TRBJ2-2	CAGSPVSFTGELFF	TGTGCCGGCAGCCCTGTTAGTTTCACCGGGGAGCTGTTTTTT
TRBV5-6	.	.	TRBJ2-1	CASREIRQFF	TGTGCCAGCAGGGAGATCAGGCAGTTCTTC
TRBV6-5	.	.	TRBJ2-5	CASRDSKETQYF	TGTGCCAGCCGGGACTCAAAAGAGACCCAGTACTTC